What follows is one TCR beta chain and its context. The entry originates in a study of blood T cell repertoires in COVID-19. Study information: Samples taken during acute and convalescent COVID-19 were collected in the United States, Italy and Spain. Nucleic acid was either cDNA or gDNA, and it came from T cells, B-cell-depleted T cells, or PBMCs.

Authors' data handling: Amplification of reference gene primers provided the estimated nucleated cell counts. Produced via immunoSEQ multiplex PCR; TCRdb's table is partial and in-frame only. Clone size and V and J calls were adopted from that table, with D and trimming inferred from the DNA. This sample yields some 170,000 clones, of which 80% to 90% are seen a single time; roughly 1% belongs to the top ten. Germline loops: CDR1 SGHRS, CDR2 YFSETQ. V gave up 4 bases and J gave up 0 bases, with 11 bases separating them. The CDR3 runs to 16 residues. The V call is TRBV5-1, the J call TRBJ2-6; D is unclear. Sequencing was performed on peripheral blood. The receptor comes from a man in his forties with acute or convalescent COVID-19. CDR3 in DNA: TGCGCCAGCAGCCCCTTCGGGTTCTCTGGGGCCAACGTCCTGACTTTC. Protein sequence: CASSPFGFSGANVLTF. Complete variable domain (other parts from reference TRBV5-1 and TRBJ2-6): KAGVTQTPRYLIKTRGQQVTLSCSPISGHRSVSWYQQTPGQGLQFLFEYFSETQRNKGNFPGRFSGRQFSNSRSEMNVSTLELGDSALYLCASSPFGFSGANVLTFGAGSRLTVL.